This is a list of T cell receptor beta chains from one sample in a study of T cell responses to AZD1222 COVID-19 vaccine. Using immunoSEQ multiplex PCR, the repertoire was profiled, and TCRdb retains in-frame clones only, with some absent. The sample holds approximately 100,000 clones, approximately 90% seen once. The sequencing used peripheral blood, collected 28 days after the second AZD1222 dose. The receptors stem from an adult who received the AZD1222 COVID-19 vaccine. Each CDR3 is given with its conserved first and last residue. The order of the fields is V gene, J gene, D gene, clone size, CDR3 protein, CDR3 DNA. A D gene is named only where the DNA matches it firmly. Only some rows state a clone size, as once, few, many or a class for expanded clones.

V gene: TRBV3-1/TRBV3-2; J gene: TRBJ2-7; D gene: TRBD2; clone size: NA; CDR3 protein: CASSRLAGDSYEQYF; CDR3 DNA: TGTGCCAGCAGCAGATTAGCGGGGGATTCCTACGAGCAGTACTTC
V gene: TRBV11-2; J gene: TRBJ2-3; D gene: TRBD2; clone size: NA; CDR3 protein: CASSLGGGEAGRNSDTQYF; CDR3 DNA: TGTGCCAGCAGCTTAGGTGGAGGTGAAGCGGGGAGGAACTCAGATACGCAGTATTTT
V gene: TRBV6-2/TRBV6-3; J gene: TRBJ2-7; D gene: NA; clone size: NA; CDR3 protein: CASSYGGRGEQYF; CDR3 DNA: TGTGCCAGCAGTTATGGGGGGCGAGGCGAGCAGTACTTC
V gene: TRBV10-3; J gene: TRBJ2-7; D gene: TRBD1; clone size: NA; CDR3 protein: CAISPDRGTTYEQYF; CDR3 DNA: TGTGCCATCAGTCCGGACAGGGGGACCACCTACGAGCAGTACTTC
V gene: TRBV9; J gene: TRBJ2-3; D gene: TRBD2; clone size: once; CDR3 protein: CASSVASGGSDTQYF; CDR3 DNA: TGTGCCAGCAGCGTAGCGAGCGGGGGGTCAGATACGCAGTATTTT
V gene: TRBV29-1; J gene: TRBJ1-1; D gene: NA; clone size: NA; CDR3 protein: CSVVKGLGTEAFF; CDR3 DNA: TGCAGCGTTGTGAAGGGGCTAGGCACTGAAGCTTTCTTT
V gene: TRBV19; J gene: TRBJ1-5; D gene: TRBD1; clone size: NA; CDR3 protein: CASSQGGGIFGPQHF; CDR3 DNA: TGTGCCAGTAGTCAGGGAGGGGGCATTTTTGGGCCCCAGCATTTT
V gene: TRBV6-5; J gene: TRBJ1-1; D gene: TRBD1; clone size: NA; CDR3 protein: CASSYNNRGTEAFF; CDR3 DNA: TGTGCCAGCAGTTACAATAACAGGGGGACTGAAGCTTTCTTT
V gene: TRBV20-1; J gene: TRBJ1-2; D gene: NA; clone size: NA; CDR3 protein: CSAGVNYGYTF; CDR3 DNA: TGCAGTGCTGGGGTTAACTATGGCTACACCTTC
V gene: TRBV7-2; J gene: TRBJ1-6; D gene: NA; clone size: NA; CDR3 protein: CASSLAGVYNSPLHF; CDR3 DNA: TGTGCCAGCAGCTTAGCGGGGGTCTATAATTCACCCCTCCACTTT
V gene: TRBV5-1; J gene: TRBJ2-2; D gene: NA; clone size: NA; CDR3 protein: CASSVPDTANTGELFF; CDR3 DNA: TGCGCCAGCAGCGTCCCGGACACCGCGAACACCGGGGAGCTGTTTTTT
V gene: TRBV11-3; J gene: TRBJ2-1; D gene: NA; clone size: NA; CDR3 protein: CASSGTGNEQFF; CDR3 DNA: TGTGCCAGCAGCGGAACGGGCAATGAGCAGTTCTTC
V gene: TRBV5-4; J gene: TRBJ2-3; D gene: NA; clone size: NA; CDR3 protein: CASSSQGRSTDTQYF; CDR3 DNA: TGTGCCAGCAGCTCCCAGGGGCGAAGCACAGATACGCAGTATTTT
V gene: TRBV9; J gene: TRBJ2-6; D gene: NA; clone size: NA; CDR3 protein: CASQAGANVLTF; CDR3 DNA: TGTGCCAGCCAGGCTGGGGCCAACGTCCTGACTTTC
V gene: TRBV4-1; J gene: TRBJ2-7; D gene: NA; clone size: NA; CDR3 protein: CASSPGPPYEQYF; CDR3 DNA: TGCGCCAGCAGCCCGGGACCGCCGTACGAGCAGTACTTC
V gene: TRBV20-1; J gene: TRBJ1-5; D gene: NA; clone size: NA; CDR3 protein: CSASGIQGEGQPQHF; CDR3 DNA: TGCAGTGCTAGTGGTATACAGGGAGAAGGTCAGCCCCAGCATTTT
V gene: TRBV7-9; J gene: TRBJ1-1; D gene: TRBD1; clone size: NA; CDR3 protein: CASSPDRGNTEAFF; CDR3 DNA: TGTGCCAGCAGCCCGGACAGGGGGAACACTGAAGCTTTCTTT
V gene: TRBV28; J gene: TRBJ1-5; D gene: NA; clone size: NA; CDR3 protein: CASSLVGRSNQPQHF; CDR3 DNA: TGTGCCAGCAGTTTGGTGGGGCGTTCTAATCAGCCCCAGCATTTT
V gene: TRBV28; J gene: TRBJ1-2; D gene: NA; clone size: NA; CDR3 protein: CASSLTGLYGYTF; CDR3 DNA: TGTGCCAGCAGCCTAACAGGGCTCTATGGCTACACCTTC
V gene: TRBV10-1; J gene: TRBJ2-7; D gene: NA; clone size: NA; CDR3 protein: CASSDGGGFHEQYF; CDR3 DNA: TGCGCCAGCAGTGATGGAGGGGGGTTCCACGAGCAGTACTTC
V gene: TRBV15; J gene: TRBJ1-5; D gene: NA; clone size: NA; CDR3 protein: CATSRDVQPQHF; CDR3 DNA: TGTGCCACCAGCAGAGATGTACAGCCCCAGCATTTT
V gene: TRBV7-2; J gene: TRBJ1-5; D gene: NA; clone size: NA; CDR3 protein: CASSSYSNQPQHF; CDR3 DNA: TGTGCCAGCAGCTCTTATAGCAATCAGCCCCAGCATTTT
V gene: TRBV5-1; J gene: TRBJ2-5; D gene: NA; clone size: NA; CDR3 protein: CASSTDPYQETQYF; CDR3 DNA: TGCGCCAGCAGCACCGACCCGTACCAAGAGACCCAGTACTTC
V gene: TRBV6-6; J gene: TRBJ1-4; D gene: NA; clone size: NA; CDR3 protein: CASSYQQGLNEKLFF; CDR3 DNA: TGTGCCAGCAGTTACCAACAGGGTCTTAATGAAAAACTGTTTTTT
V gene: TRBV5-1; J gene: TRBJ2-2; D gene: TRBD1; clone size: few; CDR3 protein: CASSGRGPDGELFF; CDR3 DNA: TGCGCCAGCAGCGGCAGGGGGCCGGACGGGGAGCTGTTTTTT
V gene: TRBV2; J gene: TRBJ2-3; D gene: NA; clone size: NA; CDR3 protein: CASGGALNTQYF; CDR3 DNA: TGTGCCAGCGGGGGGGCTCTAAATACGCAGTATTTT
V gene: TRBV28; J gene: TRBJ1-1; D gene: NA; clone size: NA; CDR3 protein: CASSFMDTLNTEAFF; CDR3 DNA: TGTGCCAGCAGTTTCATGGACACACTGAACACTGAAGCTTTCTTT
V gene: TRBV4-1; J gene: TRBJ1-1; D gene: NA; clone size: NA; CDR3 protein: CASSFRDGEYTEAFF; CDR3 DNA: TGCGCCAGCAGCTTCCGGGACGGCGAATACACTGAAGCTTTCTTT
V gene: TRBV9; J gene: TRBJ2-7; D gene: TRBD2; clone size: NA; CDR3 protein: CASSVAIAGGEQYF; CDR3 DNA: TGTGCCAGCAGCGTAGCGATAGCGGGAGGGGAGCAGTACTTC
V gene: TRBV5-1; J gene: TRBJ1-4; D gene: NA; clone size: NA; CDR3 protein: CASSLAGVNEKLFF; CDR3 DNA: TGCGCCAGCAGCTTGGCGGGGGTTAATGAAAAACTGTTTTTT
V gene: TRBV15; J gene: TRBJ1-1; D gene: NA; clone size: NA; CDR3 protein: CATSRDGTEAFF; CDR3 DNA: TGTGCCACCAGCAGAGATGGGACGGAAGCTTTCTTT
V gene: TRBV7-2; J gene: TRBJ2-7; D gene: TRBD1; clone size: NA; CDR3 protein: CASSPRDRGIYEQYF; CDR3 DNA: TGTGCCAGCAGCCCTCGGGACAGGGGGATCTACGAGCAGTACTTC
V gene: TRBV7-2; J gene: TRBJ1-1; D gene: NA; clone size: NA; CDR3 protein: CASSLDWGGYTEAFF; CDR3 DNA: TGTGCCAGCAGCTTAGATTGGGGAGGGTACACTGAAGCTTTCTTT